One and the same sample provided the 27 T cell receptor beta chains below, sequenced in a study of read filtering for tumor transcriptome and immune sequencing. This library used approximately 390 ng RNA and molecular barcoded adaptors spanning alpha/delta and beta/gamma chains. Using its own MiXCR run on the reads, TCRdb lists one record per CDR3 protein. The profile shows roughly 82,000 distinct CDR3 sequences, around 12% of them singletons. The sample consisted of a population of CD138-negative cells sorted from bone marrow. The origin of the receptors is a donor at least 40 years old with multiple myeloma.

This clonotype was observed a handful of times. A read error may be the cause here, since a much bigger clone is one base away. J is TRBJ2-1 and V is TRBV29-1; 12 nucleotides line up with TRBD1. V dropped 5 bases and J dropped 15; count of bases not matched to a gene: 11. Germline V CDR1 and CDR2: SQVTM, ANQGSEA. The CDR3 loop spans 13 amino acids. The CDR3 nucleotides read TGCAGCGTTCGGGGACAGGGGGCATTCCGGCGGTTCTTC. It yields the protein CSVRGQGAFRRFF.

In this sample, this clonotype turned up many times. The rearrangement joins TRBV15 to TRBJ2-1; either TRBD1 or TRBD2 may supply D (6 bases each). V was cut by 0 bases and J by 10 bases, with 28 bases left in between. Looked up from germline, CDR1 is LNHNV and CDR2 is YYDKDF (reference sequence). This CDR3 contains 19 residues. CDR3 nucleotide sequence: TGTGCCACCAGCAGAGAAATATTAGGACGGGACATAGGAGGGGAAGAGCAGTTCTTC. Protein product: CATSREILGRDIGGEEQFF.

This clonotype was counted ten times or more. This sequence joins TRBV29-1 and TRBJ1-1, with D tentatively TRBD1 (6 bases). This CDR3 is 14 amino acids long. V was pared by 6 bases and J by 4 bases, with 18 bases between. Germline-derived CDR1 and CDR2 are SQVTM and ANQGSEA. CDR3 nucleotides: TGCAGCGTCCCGAGGGGGGGCGATCTCACTGAAGCTTTCTTT. Its translation: CSVPRGGDLTEAFF.

This clonotype was seen at least ten times. The chain has TRBV7-9 and TRBJ1-3; D gene uncertain. There are 14 residues in the CDR3. CDR1 is SEHNR and CDR2 is FQNEAQ in the germline V gene (reference sequence). V was pared by 5 bases and J by 2 bases, with 10 bases between. CDR3 DNA: TGTGCCAGCAGCCCCACTCGGCCTGGAAACACCATATATTTT. Its translation is CASSPTRPGNTIYF.

This rearrangement joins TRBV7-3 to TRBJ2-6, with D perhaps matching TRBD1 (5 bases). The CDR3 covers 16 residues. CDR1 is SGHTA, CDR2 FQGTGA, per germline. V was pared by 5 bases and J by 2 bases, with 13 bases between. In DNA, the CDR3 is TGTGCCAGCAGCCCTGGCCAAGGGGCTGGGGCCAACGTCCTGACTTTC. Its translation: CASSPGQGAGANVLTF.

For this clonotype: This may stem from a read error, because a much larger clone lies one nucleotide away. The genes are TRBV11-3 and TRBJ2-1; 7 bases match TRBD2. J gave up 4 bases and V 3 bases, and 3 bases lay outside the gene matches. CDR1 and CDR2 from the germline V gene are SGHNT and YENEEA. The length of the CDR3 is 14 residues. The DNA for the CDR3 is TGTGCCAGCAGCTTTATTAGCGGGTACAATGAGCAGTTCTTC. Translating gives CASSFISGYNEQFF. Together with reference TRBV11-3 and TRBJ2-1, the CDR3 gives the full variable domain: EAGVVQSPRYKIIEKKQPVAFWCNPISGHNTLYWYLQNLGQGPELLIRYENEEAVDDSQLPKDRFSAERLKGVDSTLKIQPAELGDSAVYLCASSFISGYNEQFFGPGTRLTVL.

Many counts were recorded for this clonotype. This chain joins TRBV5-1 and TRBJ1-1; D gene unclear. Deletions cut 2 bases from V and 1 base from J, with 9 bases between. Per the germline V gene, CDR1 is SGHRS and CDR2 is YFSETQ. The CDR3 consists of 14 residues. The CDR3 DNA sequence: TGCGCCAGCAGCTTTATCTCACAGAACACTGAAGCTTTCTTT. Protein sequence: CASSFISQNTEAFF.

There are many counts of this clonotype. The chain has TRBV4-1 and TRBJ2-7; D not resolved. Trimming shortened V by 0 bases and J by 9 bases, and 15 bases separated the two germline ends. The CDR3 runs to 14 residues. CDR1 and CDR2 from the germline V gene are MGHRA and YSYEKL. The CDR3 sequence is CASSQDVRSPGQYF. CDR3 DNA sequence: TGCGCCAGCAGCCAAGATGTTAGAAGTCCAGGGCAGTACTTC.

This clonotype was seen at least ten times. The chain recombines TRBV27 with TRBJ1-5, with D perhaps matching TRBD1 (6 bases). This CDR3 spans 13 amino acids. V was cut by 5 bases and J by 4 bases, with 9 bases left in between. The germline gives CDR1 MNHEY, CDR2 SMNVEV (reference sequence). CDR3 residues: CASSQGQNQPQHF. The CDR3 nucleotides read TGTGCCAGCAGTCAAGGACAGAATCAGCCCCAGCATTTT.

The table lists this clonotype with many counts. The chain joins TRBV18 to TRBJ2-3; TRBD2 aligns across 9 bases. Germline values: CDR1 KGHSH, CDR2 LQKENI. This CDR3 is built from 17 residues. J gave up 5 bases and V 0 bases, and 9 bases lay outside the gene matches. In DNA form, the CDR3 reads TGTGCCAGCTCACCACCGAACTTAGCGGGAGAGGGAGATACGCAGTATTTT. Its translation: CASSPPNLAGEGDTQYF.

This clonotype was counted many times. The CDR3 is CASSSPPGTGASEKLFF. The DNA for the CDR3 is TGTGCCAGCAGTTCCCCCCCTGGGACGGGCGCTAGTGAAAAACTGTTTTTT. The chain is built from TRBV28 and TRBJ1-4, with D tentatively TRBD1 (5 bases). Germline V gene lookup returns CDR1 MDHEN and CDR2 SYDVKM. V was cut by 4 bases and J by 7 bases, with 22 bases left in between. This CDR3 is 17 amino acids long.

This clonotype was picked up many times. The rearrangement uses TRBV19 and TRBJ2-1, with 16 bases aligning to TRBD2. This CDR3 has 14 amino acids. Per the germline V gene, CDR1 is LNHDA and CDR2 is SQIVND (reference sequence). V lost 5 bases to trimming and J lost 9 bases; unmatched junction nucleotides: 1. CDR3 loop: CASSGTSGRVEQFF. As DNA, the CDR3 is TGTGCCAGTAGTGGGACTAGCGGGAGGGTTGAGCAGTTCTTC.

In its sample, this clonotype was seen many times. This chain links TRBV5-4 with TRBJ2-7; the D is unclear. V was pared by 0 bases and J by 6 bases, with 7 bases between. The germline gives CDR1 SGHNT, CDR2 YYREEE (reference sequence). This CDR3 is built from 12 residues. The CDR3 region has the DNA TGTGCCAGCAGCTTGGTAGAAGGCGAGCAGTACTTC. It is translated as CASSLVEGEQYF.

There are many counts of this clonotype. A much larger clone is a single base away; this may be a read error. The chain recombines TRBV3-1 with TRBJ2-1, with D maybe TRBD2 (5 bases). Per the germline V gene, CDR1 is LGHDT and CDR2 is YNNKEL (reference sequence). The CDR3 consists of 18 residues. DNA of the CDR3: TGTGCCAGCAGCCAAGCCGCAGGCGGGCGGAGCTCCTACAATGGGCAGTTCTTC. Translation gives CASSQAAGGRSSYNGQFF.

This clonotype showed up many times. This chain uses TRBV11-2 with TRBJ2-5, with TRBD1 matching 7 bases. J gave up 2 bases and V 1 base, and 4 bases lay outside the gene matches. There are 15 residues in the CDR3. Germline loops: CDR1 SGHAT, CDR2 FQNNGV. For the CDR3, the DNA is TGTGCCAGCAGCTTAGGAGGGACAGTACAAGAGACCCAGTACTTC. It codes for CASSLGGTVQETQYF.

The sample holds many counts of this clonotype. The chain links TRBV20-1 to TRBJ1-4, with D perhaps TRBD1 (6 bases). CDR1 is DFQATT and CDR2 is SNEGSKA in the germline V gene (reference sequence). The CDR3 length is 14 residues. V gave up 0 bases and J gave up 8 bases, with 13 bases separating them. The CDR3 bases are TGCAGTGCTAGAGATGCGGGGGCAGGGGAAAAACTGTTTTTT. This codes for CSARDAGAGEKLFF.

This clonotype was seen ten or more times. The V and J genes are TRBV12-5 and TRBJ2-1, with 12 bases aligning to TRBD2. Trimming at V came to 4 bases and at J to 4 bases, leaving 2 bases not matched to a gene. This CDR3 has 15 residues. Germline values: CDR1 LGHNT, CDR2 FRNRAP. The CDR3 DNA reads TGTGCTAGTGGTTCGACTAGCGGGAGATACAATGAGCAGTTCTTC. Protein sequence: CASGSTSGRYNEQFF.

The chain carries TRBV18 and TRBJ2-5, with TRBD2 identical over 8 bases. The germline V gene encodes CDR1 KGHSH and CDR2 LQKENI. V dropped 3 bases and J dropped 5; count of bases not matched to a gene: 8. This CDR3 is built from 15 residues. The CDR3 protein is CASSPRTSSGETQYF. The CDR3 DNA reads TGTGCCAGCTCACCCCGGACTAGCTCTGGGGAGACCCAGTACTTC. Variable domain in full (rest from reference TRBV18 and TRBJ2-5): NAGVMQNPRHLVRRRGQEARLRCSPMKGHSHVYWYRQLPEEGLKFMVYLQKENIIDESGMPKERFSAEFPKEGPSILRIQQVVRGDSAAYFCASSPRTSSGETQYFGPGTRLLVL.

This clonotype was found many times. V is TRBV7-2 and J is TRBJ2-7; 7 bases align to TRBD1. The germline V gene encodes CDR1 SGHTA and CDR2 FQGNSA. The CDR3 is made up of 16 amino acids. Trimming removed 2 bases from V and 2 bases from J; junction bases left unmatched: 9. The CDR3 nucleotides are TGTGCCAGCAGCTTAACCTCGGCAGGGGGACCCTACGAGCAGTACTTC. Translation gives CASSLTSAGGPYEQYF.

This clonotype was picked up many times. The chain is built from TRBV5-1 and TRBJ2-5; D is possibly TRBD1 (5 bases). The CDR3 is 15 amino acids. V gave up 0 bases and J gave up 2 bases, with 11 bases separating them. The germline CDR1 and CDR2 sequences are SGHRS and YFSETQ. This CDR3 reads CASSLEAGPQETQYF. The CDR3 region has the DNA TGCGCCAGCAGCTTGGAGGCAGGGCCACAAGAGACCCAGTACTTC. The whole variable domain, remainder taken from reference TRBV5-1 and TRBJ2-5, is KAGVTQTPRYLIKTRGQQVTLSCSPISGHRSVSWYQQTPGQGLQFLFEYFSETQRNKGNFPGRFSGRQFSNSRSEMNVSTLELGDSALYLCASSLEAGPQETQYFGPGTRLLVL.

This clonotype was observed many times. The genes are TRBV29-1 and TRBJ2-5, with D possibly matching TRBD2 (6 bases). This CDR3 has 13 amino acids. Germline-derived CDR1 and CDR2 are SQVTM and ANQGSEA. V lost 6 bases and J lost 1, with 12 bases in between. Here the CDR3 DNA reads TGCAGCGTGGCCCGGACTATCCAAGAGACCCAGTACTTC. Protein: CSVARTIQETQYF.

This clonotype was recorded at least ten times. This sequence joins TRBV7-6 and TRBJ2-2; TRBD2 matches 14 bases. The germline CDR1 and CDR2 sequences are SGHVS and FNYEAQ. This CDR3 has 16 amino acids. V was clipped by 5 bases and J by 5 bases; unmatched bases: 4. In DNA, the CDR3 is TGTGCCAGCAGCGGCTGGACTAGCGGGAGGACCGGGGAGCTGTTTTTT. It codes for CASSGWTSGRTGELFF. The full variable domain, rest sourced from reference TRBV7-6 and TRBJ2-2, is GAGVSQSPRYKVTKRGQDVALRCDPISGHVSLYWYRQALGQGPEFLTYFNYEAQQDKSGLPNDRFSAERPEGSISTLTIQRTEQRDSAMYRCASSGWTSGRTGELFFGEGSRLTVL.

This clonotype showed up many times. The chain uses TRBV11-2 and TRBJ2-1, with D hard to call. CDR3 length: 19 residues. V lost 5 bases and J lost 4, with 27 bases in between. Germline V gene sequence: CDR1 SGHAT, CDR2 FQNNGV. The CDR3 nucleotides read TGTGCCAGCAGCCCCCCCCCTCAGGTTTCCAGGCGGTCATACAATGAGCAGTTCTTC. This translates into CASSPPPQVSRRSYNEQFF.

The table lists this clonotype with many counts. The CDR3 reads CASSPGTSGTSTDTQYF. The CDR3 DNA is TGCGCCAGCAGCCCCGGGACTAGCGGAACTAGCACAGATACGCAGTATTTT. The chain couples TRBV4-1 to TRBJ2-3; 11 bases are shared with TRBD2. V gave up 4 bases and J gave up 0 bases; unmatched junction bases: 6. CDR1 and CDR2 (germline): MGHRA, YSYEKL. This CDR3 has 17 residues.

In regard to this clonotype: Possible read error: a much larger clone is one base away. The V gene is TRBV11-3, the J gene TRBJ2-7; D remains unclear. The closer fit of TRBJ2-1 to the DNA end suggests the J call may be wrong. Germline V gene sequence: CDR1 SGHNT, CDR2 YENEEA. This CDR3 is 14 amino acids long. CDR3 loop: CASSLRIGHYEQFF. The CDR3 bases are TGTGCCAGCAGCTTACGTATAGGGCACTACGAGCAGTTCTTC.

With regard to this clonotype: This may be a read error: a much more frequent sequence differs by one nucleotide. J is TRBJ2-6 and V is TRBV7-9, with a tentative D call TRBD2 (6 bases). The CDR3 has 15 residues. CDR1 and CDR2 from the germline V gene are SEHNR and FQNEAQ (reference sequence). The CDR3 loop reads CASSLGGTGASVLTF. DNA of the CDR3: TGTGCCAGCAGCTTAGGAGGGACTGGGGCCAGCGTCCTGACTTTC. Using reference TRBV7-9 and TRBJ2-6 for the parts outside the CDR3, the full variable domain is DTGVSQNPRHKITKRGQNVTFRCDPISEHNRLYWYRQTLGQGPEFLTYFQNEAQLEKSRLLSDRFSAERPKGSFSTLEIQRTEQGDSAMYLCASSLGGTGASVLTFGAGSRLTVL.

This clonotype was counted many times. The CDR3 protein is CASMGQGLSIEQFF. Written as DNA, the CDR3 is TGTGCCAGCATGGGACAGGGGCTGTCCATTGAGCAGTTCTTC. The rearrangement links TRBV2 to TRBJ2-1, with 10 bases matching TRBD1. Germline assignment: CDR1 SNHLY and CDR2 FYNNEI. The CDR3 runs 14 residues. J was trimmed by 9 bases and V by 7 bases; bases with no gene match: 9. The full variable domain, with the rest looked up from reference TRBV2 and TRBJ2-1, is EPEVTQTPSHQVTQMGQEVILRCVPISNHLYFYWYRQILGQKVEFLVSFYNNEISEKSEIFDDQFSVERPDGSNFTLKIRSTKLEDSAMYFCASMGQGLSIEQFFGPGTRLTVL.